The entry below gives a single TCR beta chain sequence along with its context. Antigen unknown. The V and J ends lost 7 bases and 4 bases, in that order; junction bases with no gene match: 10. The CDR3 totals 15 residues. CDR1 and CDR2 from the germline V gene are MNHEY and SMNVEV (reference sequence). In every patient, relapse followed autologous stem cell transplantation, while exposure to brentuximab vedotin differed. Produced via immunoSEQ multiplex PCR; TCRdb's table is partial and in-frame only. The repertoire has about 21,000 clones, over 60% of them found once; the top ten carry over 15%. This entry comes from a study of PD-1 blockade in classical Hodgkin lymphoma. The study's findings and limits: As was reported, newly diagnosed patients showed lower baseline TCR diversity than healthy donors did. Nothing has yet pinned down what causes the repertoire differences, possibly disease activity or prior therapy. Partial responders and progressors had significantly lower baseline TCR diversity.

The material sequenced was peripheral blood mononuclear cells (PBMCs), taken at baseline. The receptor's source is a human donor with classical Hodgkin lymphoma. The chain is built from TRBV27 and TRBJ1-2; 9 bases line up with TRBD1. For the CDR3, the DNA is TGTGCCAGCAATTGGACAGGGGACCATTTCTATGGCTACACCTTC. Protein sequence: CASNWTGDHFYGYTF.